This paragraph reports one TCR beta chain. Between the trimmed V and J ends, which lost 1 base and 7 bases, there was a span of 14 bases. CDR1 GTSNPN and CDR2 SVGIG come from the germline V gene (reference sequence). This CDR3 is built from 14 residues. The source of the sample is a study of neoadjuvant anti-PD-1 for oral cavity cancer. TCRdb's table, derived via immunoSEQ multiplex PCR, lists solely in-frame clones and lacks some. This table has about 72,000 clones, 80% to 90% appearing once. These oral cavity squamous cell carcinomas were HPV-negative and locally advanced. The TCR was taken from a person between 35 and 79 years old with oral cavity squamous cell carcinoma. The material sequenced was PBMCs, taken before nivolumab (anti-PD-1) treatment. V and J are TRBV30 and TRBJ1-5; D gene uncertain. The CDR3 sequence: CAWSGPDPVQPQHF. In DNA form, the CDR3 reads TGTGCCTGGAGTGGCCCCGACCCCGTGCAGCCCCAGCATTTT.